Reported below is one T cell receptor (beta chain). As originally analysed: For nucleated cells, counts were estimated from reference gene primer amplification. The table came from immunoSEQ multiplex PCR; TCRdb's copy has only in-frame clones and leaves some out. V and J calls and clone size come straight from that table; D and trimming were deduced from the DNA. The sample lists 200,000 to 250,000 clones; approximately 82% were seen once. These data come from a study of blood T cell repertoires in COVID-19. Across the whole study: Spain, Italy and the United States supplied samples that represented acute and convalescent COVID-19. PBMCs, B-cell-depleted T cells, or T cells were the source of the cDNA or gDNA that made up the material.

The CDR3 is 18 residues long. V was clipped by 2 bases and J by 4 bases; unmatched bases: 13. Per the germline V gene, CDR1 is MDHEN and CDR2 is SYDVKM. Sequencing input: peripheral blood. This clonotype originated in a man in his fifties or sixties with active or convalescent COVID-19. J is TRBJ2-7 and V is TRBV28, with 11 positions matching TRBD1. The CDR3 nucleotides read TGTGCCAGCAGTTTAGGTCTCCCTGGACAGGGGGCGGGTTACGAGCAGTACGTC. This encodes CASSLGLPGQGAGYEQYV.